The 4 T cell receptor beta chains below come from one sample, sequenced in a study of cytomegalovirus exposure and HLA in healthy donors. The PCR made use of 60 Vbeta and 13 Jbeta primers. Some clones are missing from TCRdb's copy, which holds only in-frame ones; the method was immunoSEQ multiplex PCR. The profile shows 100,000 to 150,000 clones, roughly 85% of them singletons. Specimen: PBMCs. Receptors originate from a boy aged 5-17 years in good health and CMV-seronegative.

The V call is TRBV5-1, the J call TRBJ1-3; D gene ambiguous. CDR1 is SGHRS, CDR2 YFSETQ, per germline. The V end was cut by 4 bases, the J end by 1 base, with 9 bases between. The CDR3 covers 14 residues. CDR3 bases: TGCGCCAGCAGCACGGGGTTTTCTGGAAACACCATATATTTT. Its protein is CASSTGFSGNTIYF.

This clone has a handful of counts. Distinct nucleotide sequences in the sample also encode this CDR3. The genes are TRBV5-1 and TRBJ2-6, with no clear D. The length of the CDR3 is 16 residues. Germline CDR1 is SGHRS and CDR2 is YFSETQ. V lost 0 bases to trimming and J lost 1 base, with 8 bases between them. CDR3 protein: CASSLVGGSGANVLTF. Written as DNA, the CDR3 is TGCGCCAGCAGCTTGGTAGGCGGATCTGGGGCCAACGTCCTGACTTTC.

This chain links TRBV27 with TRBJ2-1, with a possible D match to TRBD2 (6 bases). V lost 5 bases to trimming and J lost 6 bases, with 14 bases between them. Germline V lookup: CDR1 MNHEY, CDR2 SMNVEV (reference sequence). This CDR3 comprises 14 residues. CDR3: CASSPDYGGNEQFF. CDR3 sequence (DNA): TGTGCCAGCAGTCCCGATTACGGGGGCAATGAGCAGTTCTTC.

The chain is built from TRBV6-5 and TRBJ2-2; perhaps TRBD2 as D (5 bases). Germline values: CDR1 MNHEY, CDR2 SVGAGI. This CDR3 has 13 amino acids. V was clipped by 5 bases and J by 6 bases, with 10 bases between them. In DNA form, the CDR3 reads TGTGCCAGCAGTCCCCGGAGGTCCGGGGAGCTGTTTTTT. Residues: CASSPRRSGELFF.